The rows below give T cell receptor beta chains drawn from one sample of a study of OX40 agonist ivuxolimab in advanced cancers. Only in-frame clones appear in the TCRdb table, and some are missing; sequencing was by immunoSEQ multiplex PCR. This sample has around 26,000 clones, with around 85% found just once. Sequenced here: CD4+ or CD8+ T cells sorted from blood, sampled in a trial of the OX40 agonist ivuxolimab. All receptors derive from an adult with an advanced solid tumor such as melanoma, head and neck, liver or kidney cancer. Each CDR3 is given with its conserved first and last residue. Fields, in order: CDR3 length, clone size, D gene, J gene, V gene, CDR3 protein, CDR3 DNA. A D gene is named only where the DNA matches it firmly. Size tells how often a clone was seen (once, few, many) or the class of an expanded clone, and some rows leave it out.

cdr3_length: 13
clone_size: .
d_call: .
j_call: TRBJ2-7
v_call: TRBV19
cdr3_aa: CASSIVGGSEQYF
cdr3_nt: TGTGCCAGTAGTATAGTTGGGGGTAGCGAGCAGTACTTC

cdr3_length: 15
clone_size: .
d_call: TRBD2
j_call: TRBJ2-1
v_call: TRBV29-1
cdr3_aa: CSVGKASGGVDEQFF
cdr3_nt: TGCAGCGTTGGGAAAGCTAGCGGGGGGGTCGATGAGCAGTTCTTC

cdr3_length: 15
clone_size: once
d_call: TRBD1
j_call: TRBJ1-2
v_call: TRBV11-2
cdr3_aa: CASSLGGGANYGYTF
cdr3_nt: TGTGCCAGCAGCTTAGGAGGGGGCGCCAACTATGGCTACACCTTC

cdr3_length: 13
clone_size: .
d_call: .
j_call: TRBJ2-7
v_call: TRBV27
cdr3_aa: CASSLRGNYEQYF
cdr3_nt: TGTGCCAGCAGTTTAAGGGGGAACTACGAGCAGTACTTC

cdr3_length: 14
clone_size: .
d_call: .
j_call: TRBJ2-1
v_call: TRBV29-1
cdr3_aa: CSVEDLGAYNEQFF
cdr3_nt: TGCAGCGTTGAAGATCTGGGGGCCTACAATGAGCAGTTCTTC

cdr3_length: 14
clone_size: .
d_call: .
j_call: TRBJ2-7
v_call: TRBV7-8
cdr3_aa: CASRGLAETYEQYF
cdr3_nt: TGTGCCAGCAGGGGGTTAGCGGAAACCTACGAGCAGTACTTC

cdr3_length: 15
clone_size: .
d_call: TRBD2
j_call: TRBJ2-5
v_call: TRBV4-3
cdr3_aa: CASSQGSGGQETQYF
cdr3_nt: TGCGCCAGCAGCCAAGGGTCCGGGGGGCAAGAGACCCAGTACTTC

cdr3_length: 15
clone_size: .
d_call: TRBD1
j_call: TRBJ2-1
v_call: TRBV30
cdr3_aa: CAWSIGQGAYNEQFF
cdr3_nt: TGTGCCTGGAGTATTGGTCAGGGGGCCTACAATGAGCAGTTCTTC

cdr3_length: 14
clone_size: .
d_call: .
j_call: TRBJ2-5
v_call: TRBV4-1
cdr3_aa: CASSQRGLGETQYF
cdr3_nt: TGCGCCAGCAGCCAACGAGGACTGGGAGAGACCCAGTACTTC

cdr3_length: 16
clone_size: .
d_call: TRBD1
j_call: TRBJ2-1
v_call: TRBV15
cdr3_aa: CATSRDPTGTYNEQFF
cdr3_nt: TGTGCCACCAGCAGAGATCCGACAGGGACATACAATGAGCAGTTCTTC

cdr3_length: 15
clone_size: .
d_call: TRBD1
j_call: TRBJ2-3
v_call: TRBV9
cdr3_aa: CASSGRDSFTDTQYF
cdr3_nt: TGTGCCAGCAGCGGCCGGGACAGCTTCACAGATACGCAGTATTTT

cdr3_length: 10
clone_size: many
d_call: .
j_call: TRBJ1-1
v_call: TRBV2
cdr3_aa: CASLLSAAFF
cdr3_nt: TGTGCCAGTTTACTTTCGGCGGCTTTCTTT

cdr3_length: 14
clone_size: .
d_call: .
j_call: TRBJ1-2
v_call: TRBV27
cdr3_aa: CASSSIRGMYGYTF
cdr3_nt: TGTGCCAGCAGTTCCATCAGGGGAATGTATGGCTACACCTTC

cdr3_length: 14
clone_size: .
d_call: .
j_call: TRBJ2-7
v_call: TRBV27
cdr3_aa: CASRPQGYDYEQYF
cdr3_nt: TGTGCCAGCAGACCTCAGGGATATGATTACGAGCAGTACTTC

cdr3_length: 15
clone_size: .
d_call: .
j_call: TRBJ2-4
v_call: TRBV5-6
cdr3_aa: CASSLVRDWEDIQYF
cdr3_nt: TGTGCCAGCAGCTTGGTAAGGGACTGGGAGGACATTCAGTACTTC

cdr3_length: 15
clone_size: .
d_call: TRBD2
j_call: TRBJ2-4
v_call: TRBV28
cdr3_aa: CASSDLGGSKNIQYF
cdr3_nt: TGTGCCAGCTCAGATCTGGGGGGGTCCAAAAACATTCAGTACTTC

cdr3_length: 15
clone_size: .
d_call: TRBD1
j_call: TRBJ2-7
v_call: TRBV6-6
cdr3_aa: CASSMGQGNPMEQYF
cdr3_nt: TGTGCCAGCAGTATGGGACAGGGTAATCCCATGGAGCAGTACTTC

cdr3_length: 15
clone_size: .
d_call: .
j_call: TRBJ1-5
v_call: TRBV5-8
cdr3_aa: CASSLRGWGNQPQHF
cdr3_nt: TGTGCCAGCAGCTTGCGGGGATGGGGAAATCAGCCCCAGCATTTT

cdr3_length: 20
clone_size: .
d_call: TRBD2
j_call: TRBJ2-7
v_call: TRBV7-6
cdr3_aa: CASSFWGDDSGRAWPYEQYF
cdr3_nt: TGTGCCAGCAGCTTTTGGGGAGATGATAGCGGGAGGGCCTGGCCCTACGAGCAGTACTTC

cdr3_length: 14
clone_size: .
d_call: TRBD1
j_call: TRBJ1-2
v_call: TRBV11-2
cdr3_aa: CASSFMDRDYGYTF
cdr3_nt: TGTGCCAGCAGCTTTATGGACAGGGACTATGGCTACACCTTC

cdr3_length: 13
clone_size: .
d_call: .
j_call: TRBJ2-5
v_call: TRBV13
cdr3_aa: CASSSGYQETQYF
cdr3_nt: TGTGCCAGCAGCTCGGGGTACCAAGAGACCCAGTACTTC

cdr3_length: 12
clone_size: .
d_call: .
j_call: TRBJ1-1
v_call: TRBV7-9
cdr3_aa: CASSSPGLEAFF
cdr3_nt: TGTGCCAGCAGCTCCCCCGGACTTGAAGCTTTCTTT

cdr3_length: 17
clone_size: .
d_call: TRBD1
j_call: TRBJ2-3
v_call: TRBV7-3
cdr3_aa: CASSAREPGQGSDTQYF
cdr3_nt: TGTGCCAGCAGCGCAAGAGAACCGGGACAGGGTTCAGATACGCAGTATTTT

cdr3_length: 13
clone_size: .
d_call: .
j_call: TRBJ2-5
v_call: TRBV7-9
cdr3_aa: CASSPGSQETQYF
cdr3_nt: TGTGCCAGCAGCCCGGGGTCACAAGAGACCCAGTACTTC

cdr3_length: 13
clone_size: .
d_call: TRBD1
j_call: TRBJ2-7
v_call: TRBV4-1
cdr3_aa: CASSPPGQGGQYF
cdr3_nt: TGCGCCAGCAGCCCCCCGGGACAGGGAGGGCAGTACTTC

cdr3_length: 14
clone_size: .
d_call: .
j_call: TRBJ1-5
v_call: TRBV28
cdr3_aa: CASSPSNSNQPQHF
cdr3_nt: TGTGCCAGCAGTCCGTCAAATAGCAATCAGCCCCAGCATTTT

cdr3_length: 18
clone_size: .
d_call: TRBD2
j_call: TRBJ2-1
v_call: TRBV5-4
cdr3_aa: CASSFGTSGTLSYNEQFF
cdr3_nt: TGTGCCAGCAGCTTTGGGACTAGCGGGACGCTATCCTACAATGAGCAGTTCTTC

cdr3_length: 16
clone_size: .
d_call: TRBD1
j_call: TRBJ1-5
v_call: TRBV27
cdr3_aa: CASSSSTGIDNQPQHF
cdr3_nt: TGTGCCAGCAGTTCCTCGACAGGGATTGACAATCAGCCCCAGCATTTT

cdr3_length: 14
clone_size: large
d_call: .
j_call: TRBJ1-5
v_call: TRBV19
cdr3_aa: CASMDSYSNQPQHF
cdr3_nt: TGTGCCAGTATGGACAGTTATAGCAATCAGCCCCAGCATTTT

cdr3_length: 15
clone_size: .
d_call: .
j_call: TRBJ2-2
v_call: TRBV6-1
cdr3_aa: CASSRWRENTGELFF
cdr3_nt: TGTGCCAGCAGTAGATGGCGGGAGAACACCGGGGAGCTGTTTTTT

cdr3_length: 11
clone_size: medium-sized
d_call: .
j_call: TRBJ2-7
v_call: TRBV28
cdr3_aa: CASSYSYEQYF
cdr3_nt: TGTGCCAGCAGTTACAGCTACGAGCAGTACTTC

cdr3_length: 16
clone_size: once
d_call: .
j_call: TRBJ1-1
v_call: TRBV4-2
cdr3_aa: CASSPTGISSDTEAFF
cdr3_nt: TGTGCCAGCAGCCCAACAGGGATTTCCTCCGACACTGAAGCTTTCTTT

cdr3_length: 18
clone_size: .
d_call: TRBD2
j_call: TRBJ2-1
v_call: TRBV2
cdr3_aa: CASGGSPSGRPSYNEQFF
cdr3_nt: TGTGCCAGCGGCGGATCCCCTAGCGGGAGGCCGTCCTACAATGAGCAGTTCTTC

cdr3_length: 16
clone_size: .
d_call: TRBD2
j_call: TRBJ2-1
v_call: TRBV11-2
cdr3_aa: CASSTAGLAPYNEQFF
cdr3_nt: TGTGCCAGCAGCACCGCAGGACTAGCGCCCTACAATGAGCAGTTCTTC

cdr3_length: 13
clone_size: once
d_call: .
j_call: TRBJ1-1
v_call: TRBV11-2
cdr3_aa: CASRLQGFLSAFF
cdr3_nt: TGTGCCAGCAGACTACAGGGATTTTTGTCTGCTTTCTTT

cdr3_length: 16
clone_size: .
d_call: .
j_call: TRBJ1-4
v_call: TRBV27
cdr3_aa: CASSLIREATNEKLFF
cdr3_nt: TGTGCCAGCAGTTTAATTCGGGAAGCAACTAATGAAAAACTGTTTTTT

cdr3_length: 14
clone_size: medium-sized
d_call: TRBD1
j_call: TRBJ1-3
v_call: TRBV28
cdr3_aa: CASSQGGTGNTIYF
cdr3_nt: TGTGCCAGCAGCCAGGGGGGTACTGGAAACACCATATATTTT

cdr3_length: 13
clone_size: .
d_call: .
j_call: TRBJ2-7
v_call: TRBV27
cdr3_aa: CASSLMSPYEQYF
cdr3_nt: TGTGCCAGCAGTTTAATGTCGCCCTACGAGCAGTACTTC